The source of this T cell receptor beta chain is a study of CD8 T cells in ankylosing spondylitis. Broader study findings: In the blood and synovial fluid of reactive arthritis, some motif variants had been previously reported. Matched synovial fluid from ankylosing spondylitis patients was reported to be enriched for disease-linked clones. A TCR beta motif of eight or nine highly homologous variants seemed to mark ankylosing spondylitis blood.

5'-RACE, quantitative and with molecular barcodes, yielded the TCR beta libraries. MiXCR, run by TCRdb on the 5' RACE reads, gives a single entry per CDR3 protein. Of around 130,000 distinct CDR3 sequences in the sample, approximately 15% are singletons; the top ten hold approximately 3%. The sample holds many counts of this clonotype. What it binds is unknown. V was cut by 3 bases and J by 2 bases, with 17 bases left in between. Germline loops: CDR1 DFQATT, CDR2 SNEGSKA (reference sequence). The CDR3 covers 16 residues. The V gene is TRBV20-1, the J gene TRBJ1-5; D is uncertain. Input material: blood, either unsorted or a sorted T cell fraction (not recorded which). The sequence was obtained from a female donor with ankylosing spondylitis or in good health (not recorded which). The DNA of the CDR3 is TGCAGTGCTAGCCCCAACCCCCGAGGCGGCAATCAGCCCCAGCATTTT. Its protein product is CSASPNPRGGNQPQHF.